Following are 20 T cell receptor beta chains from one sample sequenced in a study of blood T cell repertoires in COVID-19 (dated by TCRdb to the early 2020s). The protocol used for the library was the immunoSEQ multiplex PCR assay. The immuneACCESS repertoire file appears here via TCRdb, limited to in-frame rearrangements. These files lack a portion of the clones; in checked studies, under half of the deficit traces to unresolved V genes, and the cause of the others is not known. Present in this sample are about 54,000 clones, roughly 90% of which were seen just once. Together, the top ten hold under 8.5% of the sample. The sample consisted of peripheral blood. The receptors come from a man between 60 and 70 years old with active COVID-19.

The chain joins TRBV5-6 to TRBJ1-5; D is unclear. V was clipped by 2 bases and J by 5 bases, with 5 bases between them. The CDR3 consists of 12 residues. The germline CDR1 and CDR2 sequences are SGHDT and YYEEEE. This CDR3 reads CASSFLYQPQHF. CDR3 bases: TGTGCCAGCAGCTTCCTCTATCAGCCCCAGCATTTT.

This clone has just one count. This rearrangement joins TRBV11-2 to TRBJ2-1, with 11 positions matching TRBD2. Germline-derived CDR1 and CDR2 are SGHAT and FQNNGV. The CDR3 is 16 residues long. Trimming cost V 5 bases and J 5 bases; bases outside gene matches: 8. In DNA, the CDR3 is TGTGCCAGCAGCGAACTCGGGACTAGCGGAAACAATGAGCAGTTCTTC. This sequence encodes CASSELGTSGNNEQFF.

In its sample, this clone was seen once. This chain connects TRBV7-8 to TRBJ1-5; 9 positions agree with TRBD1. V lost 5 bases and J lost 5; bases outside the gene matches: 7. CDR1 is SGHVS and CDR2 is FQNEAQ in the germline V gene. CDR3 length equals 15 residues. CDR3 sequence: CASSNSGQGYQPQHF. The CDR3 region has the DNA TGTGCCAGCAGCAACTCCGGACAGGGGTATCAGCCCCAGCATTTT.

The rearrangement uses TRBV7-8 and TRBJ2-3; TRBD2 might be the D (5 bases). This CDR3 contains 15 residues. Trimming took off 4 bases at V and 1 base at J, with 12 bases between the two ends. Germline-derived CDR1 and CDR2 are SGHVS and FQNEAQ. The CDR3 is CASSSDSLRTDTQYF. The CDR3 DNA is TGTGCCAGCAGCTCGGACTCGCTGCGCACAGATACGCAGTATTTT. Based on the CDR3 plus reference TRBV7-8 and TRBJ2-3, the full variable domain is GAGVSQSPRYKVAKRGQDVALRCDPISGHVSLFWYQQALGQGPEFLTYFQNEAQLDKSGLPSDRFFAERPEGSVSTLKIQRTQQEDSAVYLCASSSDSLRTDTQYFGPGTRLTVL.

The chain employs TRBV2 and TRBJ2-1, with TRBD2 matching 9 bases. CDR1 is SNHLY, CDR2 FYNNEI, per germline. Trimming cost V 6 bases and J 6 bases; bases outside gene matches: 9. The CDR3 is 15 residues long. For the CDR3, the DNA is TGTGCCAGCAGCAAGTTAGCGGGAGAGAGCAATGAGCAGTTCTTC. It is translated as CASSKLAGESNEQFF. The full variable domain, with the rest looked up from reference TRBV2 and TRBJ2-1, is EPEVTQTPSHQVTQMGQEVILRCVPISNHLYFYWYRQILGQKVEFLVSFYNNEISEKSEIFDDQFSVERPDGSNFTLKIRSTKLEDSAMYFCASSKLAGESNEQFFGPGTRLTVL.

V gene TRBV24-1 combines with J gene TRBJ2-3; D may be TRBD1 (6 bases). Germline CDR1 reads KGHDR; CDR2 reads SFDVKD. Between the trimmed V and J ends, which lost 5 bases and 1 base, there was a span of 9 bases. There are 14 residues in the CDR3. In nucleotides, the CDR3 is TGTGCCACCAGTGCCAGGGGACGCACAGATACGCAGTATTTT. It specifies CATSARGRTDTQYF.

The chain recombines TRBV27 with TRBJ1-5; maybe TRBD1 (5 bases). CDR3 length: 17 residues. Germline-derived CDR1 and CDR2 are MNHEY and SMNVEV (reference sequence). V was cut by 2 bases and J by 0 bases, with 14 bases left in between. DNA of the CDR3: TGTGCCAGCAGTTTAAGTCAGGGAAGGGATAGCAATCAGCCCCAGCATTTT. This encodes CASSLSQGRDSNQPQHF.

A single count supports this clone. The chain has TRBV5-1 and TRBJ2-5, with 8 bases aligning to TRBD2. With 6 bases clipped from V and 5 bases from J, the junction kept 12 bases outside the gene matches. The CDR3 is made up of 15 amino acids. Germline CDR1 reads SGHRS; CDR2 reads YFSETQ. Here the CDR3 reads CASMKSSGFRETQYF. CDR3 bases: TGCGCCAGCATGAAATCTAGCGGGTTCAGGGAGACCCAGTACTTC. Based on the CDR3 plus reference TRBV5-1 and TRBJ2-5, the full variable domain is KAGVTQTPRYLIKTRGQQVTLSCSPISGHRSVSWYQQTPGQGLQFLFEYFSETQRNKGNFPGRFSGRQFSNSRSEMNVSTLELGDSALYLCASMKSSGFRETQYFGPGTRLLVL.

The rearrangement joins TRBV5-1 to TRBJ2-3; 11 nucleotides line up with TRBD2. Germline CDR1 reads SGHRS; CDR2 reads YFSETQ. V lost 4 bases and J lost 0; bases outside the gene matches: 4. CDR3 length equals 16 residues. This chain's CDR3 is CASSGGTSGSTDTQYF. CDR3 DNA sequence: TGCGCCAGCAGCGGGGGGACTAGCGGTAGCACAGATACGCAGTATTTT.

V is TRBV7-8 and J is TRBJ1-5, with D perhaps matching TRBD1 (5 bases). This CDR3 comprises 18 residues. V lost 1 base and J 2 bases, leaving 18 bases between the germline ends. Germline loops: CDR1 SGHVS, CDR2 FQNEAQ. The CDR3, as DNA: TGTGCCAGCAGCTTAGGCAGGGTCCCTCTTATTGGCAATCAGCCCCAGCATTTT. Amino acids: CASSLGRVPLIGNQPQHF.

The CDR3 sequence is CASSQLTSGEQYF. CDR3 DNA sequence: TGTGCCAGCAGCCAGCTTACTAGCGGGGAGCAGTACTTC. The chain combines TRBV7-9 with TRBJ2-7, with TRBD2 identical over 9 bases. Per germline, CDR1 SEHNR and CDR2 FQNEAQ (reference sequence). J lost 7 bases, V lost 5 bases, and 6 bases had no gene match. This CDR3 contains 13 residues.

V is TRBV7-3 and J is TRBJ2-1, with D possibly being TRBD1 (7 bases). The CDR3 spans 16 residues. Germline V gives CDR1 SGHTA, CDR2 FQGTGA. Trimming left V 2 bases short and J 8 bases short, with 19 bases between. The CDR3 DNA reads TGTGCCAGCAGCTTATCCAGGGGGGTCGGTTTTGATGAGCAGTTCTTC. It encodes CASSLSRGVGFDEQFF. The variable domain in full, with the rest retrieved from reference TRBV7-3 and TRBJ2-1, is GAGVSQTPSNKVTEKGKYVELRCDPISGHTALYWYRQSLGQGPEFLIYFQGTGAADDSGLPNDRFFAVRPEGSVSTLKIQRTERGDSAVYLCASSLSRGVGFDEQFFGPGTRLTVL.

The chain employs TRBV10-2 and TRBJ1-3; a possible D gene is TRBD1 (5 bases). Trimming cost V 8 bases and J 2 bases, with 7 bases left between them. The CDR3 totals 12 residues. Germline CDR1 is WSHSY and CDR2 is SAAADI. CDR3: CASSRAGNTIYF. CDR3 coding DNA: TGCGCCAGCTCCAGGGCTGGAAACACCATATATTTT.

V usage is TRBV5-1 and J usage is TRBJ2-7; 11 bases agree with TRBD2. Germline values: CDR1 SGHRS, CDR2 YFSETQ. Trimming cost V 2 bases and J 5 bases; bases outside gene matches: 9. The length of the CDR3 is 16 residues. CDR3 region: CASSFYTSGSQHEQYF. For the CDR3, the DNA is TGCGCCAGCAGCTTTTACACTAGCGGGAGCCAGCACGAGCAGTACTTC.

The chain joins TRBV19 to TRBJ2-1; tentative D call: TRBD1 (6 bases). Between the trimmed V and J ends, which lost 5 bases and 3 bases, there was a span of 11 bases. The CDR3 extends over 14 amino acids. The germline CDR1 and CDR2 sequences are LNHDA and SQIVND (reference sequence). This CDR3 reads CASSDGQLYNEQFF. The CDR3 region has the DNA TGTGCCAGTAGTGACGGACAGCTCTACAATGAGCAGTTCTTC.

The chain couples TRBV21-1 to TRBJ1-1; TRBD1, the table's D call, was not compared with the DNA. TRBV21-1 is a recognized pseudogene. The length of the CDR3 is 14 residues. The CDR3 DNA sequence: TGTGCCAGCAGCAAGACAGGGGTGAACACTGAAGCTTTCTTT. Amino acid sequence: CASSKTGVNTEAFF.

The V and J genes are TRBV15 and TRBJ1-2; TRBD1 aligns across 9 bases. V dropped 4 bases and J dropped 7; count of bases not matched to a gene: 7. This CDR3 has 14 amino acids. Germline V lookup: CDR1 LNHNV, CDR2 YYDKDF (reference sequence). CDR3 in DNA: TGTGCCACCAGCAAAAGGACAGGGGAGGGTGGCTACACCTTC. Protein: CATSKRTGEGGYTF.

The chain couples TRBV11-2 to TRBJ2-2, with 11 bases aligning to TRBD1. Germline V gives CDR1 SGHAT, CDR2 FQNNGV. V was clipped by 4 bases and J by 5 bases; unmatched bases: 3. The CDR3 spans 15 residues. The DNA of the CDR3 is TGTGCCAGCAGCTCCGGGACAGGGGGTACCGGGGAGCTGTTTTTT. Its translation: CASSSGTGGTGELFF.

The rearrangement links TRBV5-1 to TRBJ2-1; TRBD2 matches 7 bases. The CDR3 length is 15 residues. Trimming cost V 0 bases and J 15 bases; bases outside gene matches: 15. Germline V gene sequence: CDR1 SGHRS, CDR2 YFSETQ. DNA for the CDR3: TGCGCCAGCAGCTTGGAGGCGCTAGCGGTCGGGAAAGGGTTCTTC. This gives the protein CASSLEALAVGKGFF.

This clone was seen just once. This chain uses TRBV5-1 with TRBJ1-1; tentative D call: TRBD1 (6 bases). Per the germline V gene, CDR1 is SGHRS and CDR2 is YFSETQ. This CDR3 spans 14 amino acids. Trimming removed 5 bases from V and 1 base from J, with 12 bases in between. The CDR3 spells CASSSDSPNTEAFF. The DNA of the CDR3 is TGCGCCAGCAGTTCGGACAGCCCGAACACTGAAGCTTTCTTT.